This T cell receptor beta chain was captured by sequencing in a study of blood T cell repertoires in COVID-19. This clone showed up just a few times. V lost 8 bases, J lost 5 bases, and 15 bases lay in between. Germline V CDR1 and CDR2: SNHLY, FYNNEI. The CDR3 consists of 13 residues. Per the authors' pipeline: Amplification with reference gene primers provided the estimates of nucleated cell counts. Sequenced by immunoSEQ multiplex PCR; TCRdb stores in-frame clones only, minus some. The V and J calls and the clone size are those of that table, but D and trimming were determined from the DNA. Counted here are more than 250,000 clones, around 87% occurring once; the ten biggest clones make up approximately 5.3%. Individuals drawn from 20 to 30 US areas were about 18 to 100 years old.

J is TRBJ1-2 and V is TRBV2; a possible D gene is TRBD1 (5 bases). What was sequenced was PBMCs or T cells enriched from blood (not recorded which). The sequence was obtained from a woman aged 25 to 45 who had recovered from COVID-19. CDR3 region: CASPLRQQYGYTF. CDR3 in DNA: TGTGCCAGCCCCTTGCGACAGCAATATGGCTACACCTTC.